This entry lists 28 T cell receptor beta chains sequenced from one sample in a study of blood T cell repertoires in COVID-19. TCRdb keeps only in-frame clones here, not all; method: immunoSEQ multiplex PCR. The sample lists about 170,000 clones, 80% to 90% seen once, with roughly 2% in the top ten. Sequencing was carried out using peripheral blood. The receptor set was obtained from an elderly woman with acute or convalescent COVID-19.

The chain joins TRBV5-6 to TRBJ2-7; D is possibly TRBD1 (6 bases). Germline V gives CDR1 SGHDT, CDR2 YYEEEE. The V end lost 4 bases, the J end lost 1 base, and 12 bases lay between the germline ends. CDR3 size: 14 residues. Here the CDR3 DNA reads TGTGCCAGCAGCCCCGACAGGTTTTCCTACGAGCAGTACTTC. It specifies CASSPDRFSYEQYF.

The V call is TRBV4-3, the J call TRBJ1-2; the D gene is possibly TRBD1 (5 bases). The V gene's germline CDR1 is LGHNA and CDR2 YSLEER. The CDR3 is made up of 14 amino acids. V lost 1 base, J lost 8 bases, and 14 bases lay in between. This CDR3 is CASSQGSRDRGYTF. The CDR3 DNA follows: TGCGCCAGCAGCCAAGGGAGCAGGGATAGAGGCTACACCTTC.

The chain combines TRBV5-1 with TRBJ1-1; D ambiguous. V shed 1 base and J shed 0 bases, with 10 bases lying between them. The CDR3 consists of 15 residues. CDR1 is SGHRS and CDR2 is YFSETQ in the germline V gene. CDR3 nucleotides: TGCGCCAGCAGCTTGTTTGACACGGTGAACACTGAAGCTTTCTTT. As protein: CASSLFDTVNTEAFF.

V usage is TRBV6-2 or TRBV6-3 and J usage is TRBJ2-7, with D possibly TRBD1 on 5 matching bases. The V end lost 0 bases, the J end lost 2 bases, and 8 bases lay between the germline ends. Germline CDR1 is MNHEY and CDR2 is SVGEGT. The CDR3 is 14 amino acids. The CDR3 here is CASSYSSGPYEQYF. The CDR3 nucleotides are TGTGCCAGCAGTTACTCGTCAGGGCCCTACGAGCAGTACTTC.

The J gene is TRBJ1-6, the V gene TRBV25-1; D unclear. V lost 5 bases and J 9 bases, leaving 8 bases between the germline ends. This CDR3 is 12 amino acids long. Germline CDR1 MGHDK, CDR2 SYGVNS. CDR3 region: CASSWSGSPLHF. DNA for the CDR3: TGTGCCAGCAGTTGGAGCGGTTCACCCCTCCACTTT.

The V and J genes are TRBV29-1 and TRBJ2-7; D remains ambiguous. This CDR3 is 12 amino acids long. V was shortened by 0 bases and J by 3 bases, with 6 bases between the two germline ends. Germline assignment: CDR1 SQVTM and CDR2 ANQGSEA. The CDR3 is CSVEEGDYEQYF. The CDR3, as DNA: TGCAGCGTTGAAGAGGGCGACTACGAGCAGTACTTC.

This rearrangement joins TRBV6-2 or TRBV6-3 to TRBJ1-5; no clear D gene. This CDR3 is built from 13 residues. V was cut by 6 bases and J by 5 bases, with 11 bases left in between. Germline V gene data show CDR1 as MNHEY and CDR2 as SVGEGT. CDR3 protein: CASSDSLDQPQHF. CDR3 coding DNA: TGTGCCAGCAGCGATAGCTTGGATCAGCCCCAGCATTTT.

The rearrangement uses TRBV5-1 and TRBJ2-1, with a weak D call TRBD1 (5 bases). The CDR3 is made up of 15 amino acids. Trimming took off 0 bases at V and 8 bases at J, with 15 bases between the two ends. Germline CDR1 reads SGHRS; CDR2 reads YFSETQ. The CDR3 coding sequence is TGCGCCAGCAGCTTGGCGGCAGGGTTTCAGTATGAGCAGTTCTTC. Translated: CASSLAAGFQYEQFF. The variable domain in full, completed from reference TRBV5-1 and TRBJ2-1, reads KAGVTQTPRYLIKTRGQQVTLSCSPISGHRSVSWYQQTPGQGLQFLFEYFSETQRNKGNFPGRFSGRQFSNSRSEMNVSTLELGDSALYLCASSLAAGFQYEQFFGPGTRLTVL.

The V gene is TRBV5-1, the J gene TRBJ2-7, with D unresolved. Trimming cost V 0 bases and J 2 bases, with 9 bases left between them. This CDR3 has 14 residues. Germline CDR1 SGHRS, CDR2 YFSETQ. CDR3 sequence: CASSLVWPPYEQYF. In nucleotides, the CDR3 is TGCGCCAGCAGCTTGGTGTGGCCTCCCTACGAGCAGTACTTC. Full variable domain (missing parts from reference TRBV5-1 and TRBJ2-7): KAGVTQTPRYLIKTRGQQVTLSCSPISGHRSVSWYQQTPGQGLQFLFEYFSETQRNKGNFPGRFSGRQFSNSRSEMNVSTLELGDSALYLCASSLVWPPYEQYFGPGTRLTVT.

CDR3 bases: TGTGCCAGCAGCCAAGAGGAGGGACGCACAGATACGCAGTATTTT. Amino acid sequence: CASSQEEGRTDTQYF. The gene calls are TRBV4-2 and TRBJ2-3, with D possibly being TRBD2 (6 bases). Trimming removed 0 bases from V and 1 base from J, with 8 bases in between. In germline, CDR1 is LGHNA, CDR2 YNFKEQ. This CDR3 region has 15 residues.

The chain uses TRBV4-1 and TRBJ2-3; 7 bases line up with TRBD2. This CDR3 contains 17 residues. CDR1 and CDR2 (germline): MGHRA, YSYEKL. J lost 3 bases, V lost 0 bases, and 9 bases had no gene match. The CDR3 loop is CASSQDGRTGGTDTQYF. CDR3 DNA sequence: TGCGCCAGCAGCCAAGACGGGAGGACTGGAGGGACAGATACGCAGTATTTT.

This clone has just one count. The J gene is TRBJ2-3, the V gene TRBV7-2; tentatively, D is TRBD2 (5 bases). From germline, CDR1 is SGHTA and CDR2 FQGNSA. CDR3 size: 13 residues. V was cut by 5 bases and J by 14 bases, with 20 bases left in between. The CDR3 reads CASSPAGGLRGYF. The DNA for the CDR3 is TGTGCCAGCAGCCCCGCCGGTGGGTTACGGGGGTATTTT.

V usage is TRBV5-5 and J usage is TRBJ1-6; D perhaps matches TRBD1 (5 bases). The CDR3 has 14 residues. The germline gives CDR1 SGHKS, CDR2 YYEKEE (reference sequence). V dropped 1 base and J dropped 5 bases, with 7 bases sitting between them. CDR3: CASSLTGHNSPLHF. The CDR3 bases are TGTGCCAGCAGCTTGACAGGACATAATTCACCCCTCCACTTT. Together with reference TRBV5-5 and TRBJ1-6, the CDR3 gives the full variable domain: DAGVTQSPTHLIKTRGQQVTLRCSPISGHKSVSWYQQVLGQGPQFIFQYYEKEERGRGNFPDRFSARQFPNYSSELNVNALLLGDSALYLCASSLTGHNSPLHFGNGTRLTVT.

The chain has TRBV7-2 and TRBJ2-7; 15 bases fit TRBD2. This CDR3 comprises 17 residues. Germline V gene data show CDR1 as SGHTA and CDR2 as FQGNSA. The V and J ends lost 5 bases and 3 bases, in that order; junction bases with no gene match: 8. The CDR3 region has the DNA TGTGCCAGCAGCGCCGACGGGACTAGCGGGAGGATCTACGAGCAGTACTTC. Translated, it gives CASSADGTSGRIYEQYF.

The chain is built from TRBV11-3 and TRBJ2-2; 8 bases agree with TRBD1. This CDR3 has 15 amino acids. In germline, CDR1 is SGHNT, CDR2 YENEEA. J was trimmed by 0 bases and V by 6 bases; bases with no gene match: 3. The DNA for the CDR3 is TGTGCCAGCAGGAAACAGGGGGCGAACACCGGGGAGCTGTTTTTT. Its protein is CASRKQGANTGELFF.

This chain uses TRBV7-9 with TRBJ2-7, with a tentative D call TRBD2 (5 bases). CDR3 length: 12 amino acids. Trimming removed 3 bases from V and 6 bases from J, with 9 bases in between. The V gene's germline CDR1 is SEHNR and CDR2 FQNEAQ (reference sequence). CDR3 nucleotides: TGTGCCAGCAGCTTTCTAGCCGTCGAGCAGTACTTC. Amino acid sequence: CASSFLAVEQYF.

The CDR3 DNA reads as TGCGCCAGCAGATTGACAGGCTACGAGCAGTACTTC. This codes for CASRLTGYEQYF. V gene TRBV5-1 combines with J gene TRBJ2-7; a weak D match, TRBD1 (6 bases). Germline V lookup: CDR1 SGHRS, CDR2 YFSETQ. The CDR3 runs 12 residues. Trimming shortened V by 5 bases and J by 3 bases, and 9 bases separated the two germline ends.

The chain couples TRBV5-6 to TRBJ2-1; TRBD2 matches at 10 bases. CDR1 and CDR2 from the germline V gene are SGHDT and YYEEEE. V shed 4 bases and J 8 bases; nucleotides not matched to a gene: 9. This CDR3 is 15 amino acids long. This CDR3 is CASSVLAGDKYEQFF. Written as DNA, the CDR3 is TGTGCCAGCAGCGTCCTAGCGGGAGATAAGTATGAGCAGTTCTTC.

As for this clone: This CDR3 is also generated by other DNA sequences in the sample. The chain couples TRBV7-9 to TRBJ2-7; the D gene is possibly TRBD1 (5 bases). The CDR3 totals 12 residues. The V gene's germline CDR1 is SEHNR and CDR2 FQNEAQ (reference sequence). V was cut by 4 bases and J by 4 bases, with 8 bases left in between. CDR3 loop: CASSSQGYEQYF. The DNA of the CDR3 is TGTGCCAGCAGCTCGCAGGGATACGAGCAGTACTTC.

The chain combines TRBV6-5 with TRBJ1-6, with D tentatively TRBD1 (6 bases). Germline CDR1 and CDR2: MNHEY and SVGAGI. Trimming took 6 bases from V and 6 from J, leaving 12 bases between them. This CDR3 is 14 amino acids long. The CDR3 DNA reads as TGTGCCAGCAGCGAGGACAGCCGTAATTCACCCCTCCACTTT. Amino acids: CASSEDSRNSPLHF.

The chain employs TRBV29-1 and TRBJ2-3; D is possibly TRBD1 (6 bases). Germline CDR1 SQVTM, CDR2 ANQGSEA. V lost 4 bases to trimming and J lost 2 bases, with 13 bases between them. CDR3 length: 14 amino acids. The CDR3 region is CSVVEAGDTDTQYF. The CDR3 region has the DNA TGCAGCGTTGTTGAGGCAGGGGACACAGATACGCAGTATTTT.

The chain couples TRBV19 to TRBJ2-3, with 14 bases fitting TRBD2. CDR1 is LNHDA and CDR2 is SQIVND in the germline V gene (reference sequence). V gave up 5 bases and J gave up 1 base; unmatched junction bases: 5. The length of the CDR3 is 17 residues. CDR3 in DNA: TGTGCCAGTAGTGTCGGACTAGCGGGGGGACGCACAGATACGCAGTATTTT. Translating it yields CASSVGLAGGRTDTQYF. Supplemented by reference TRBV19 and TRBJ2-3, the full variable domain reads DGGITQSPKYLFRKEGQNVTLSCEQNLNHDAMYWYRQDPGQGLRLIYYSQIVNDFQKGDIAEGYSVSREKKESFPLTVTSAQKNPTAFYLCASSVGLAGGRTDTQYFGPGTRLTVL.

The CDR3 bases are TGTGCCAGCAGTGAACAGCGGGCGACCACAGATACGCAGTATTTT. Residues: CASSEQRATTDTQYF. V usage is TRBV6-1 and J usage is TRBJ2-3, with D possibly matching TRBD2 (6 bases). The CDR3 runs 15 residues. Germline V gene data show CDR1 as MNHNS and CDR2 as SASEGT. The germline V and J ends were trimmed by 2 bases and 2 bases, with 11 bases remaining between them.

This clone has a single count. This sequence joins TRBV15 and TRBJ1-1, with D possibly matching TRBD1 (6 bases). Trimming left V 0 bases short and J 0 bases short, with 11 bases between. Germline V gene sequence: CDR1 LNHNV, CDR2 YYDKDF (reference sequence). The CDR3 runs to 16 residues. Written as DNA, the CDR3 is TGTGCCACCAGCAGAGATGCAGGGGTAGTGAACACTGAAGCTTTCTTT. This translates into CATSRDAGVVNTEAFF.

The DNA of the CDR3 is TGTGCCAGCAGCTCTGTCGACAGAAACTACGAGCAGTACTTC. Translating it yields CASSSVDRNYEQYF. The chain joins TRBV4-2 to TRBJ2-7, with a possible D match to TRBD1 (5 bases). Germline lookup yields CDR1 LGHNA and CDR2 YNFKEQ. CDR3 length equals 14 residues. V gave up 5 bases and J gave up 3 bases, with 14 bases separating them.

The rearrangement links TRBV28 to TRBJ2-1; TRBD2 aligns across 12 bases. The CDR3 is 13 amino acids. V shed 6 bases and J 12 bases; nucleotides not matched to a gene: 6. The germline CDR1 and CDR2 sequences are MDHEN and SYDVKM. This chain's CDR3 is CASSASGGALQFF. Written as DNA, the CDR3 is TGTGCCAGCAGCGCTAGCGGGGGGGCCTTGCAGTTCTTC.

The chain recombines TRBV27 with TRBJ2-7, with D maybe TRBD1 (6 bases). Germline CDR1 MNHEY, CDR2 SMNVEV (reference sequence). There are 14 residues in the CDR3. Trimming stripped 3 bases from V and 4 bases from J, with 13 bases between. CDR3 amino acids: CASSFQGQPYEQYF. In DNA, the CDR3 is TGTGCCAGCAGTTTCCAGGGGCAGCCTTACGAGCAGTACTTC.

In DNA form, the CDR3 reads TGTGCCAGCAGTCCATGCAACACAGGGTCCGACGAGCAGTACTTC. Translating it yields CASSPCNTGSDEQYF. The chain combines TRBV28 with TRBJ2-7; possibly TRBD1 for D (6 bases). V was shortened by 5 bases and J by 5 bases, with 19 bases between the two germline ends. Looked up from germline, CDR1 is MDHEN and CDR2 is SYDVKM. The CDR3 extends over 15 amino acids.